This T cell receptor beta chain is drawn from a study of blood T cells in healthy people across ages. The CDR3 length is 15 residues. Germline V gives CDR1 SGHTA, CDR2 FQGTGA. The germline V and J ends were trimmed by 1 base and 5 bases, with 13 bases remaining between them. A second PCR, run for about 7 to 12 cycles, used a sample-barcoded 5' primer plus a J-beta primer mix. Via MiXCR, TCRdb re-called the 5' RACE reads, giving one row per CDR3 protein. The sample has about 680,000 distinct CDR3 sequences, over 45% seen once. The chain is built from TRBV7-3 and TRBJ2-3; D gene uncertain. Sample: blood. The clonotype comes from a woman aged 55-70 years in good health. CDR3: CASSLSGRIRDTQYF. The CDR3, as DNA: TGTGCCAGCAGCTTAAGCGGCCGCATTAGAGATACGCAGTATTTT.